The subject of this entry is one TCR beta chain. Its antigen is as yet unknown. Repertoires were generated with immunoSEQ multiplex PCR, while TCRdb's copy carries only in-frame clones and drops some. The data show more than 100,000 clones, with around nine tenths seen just once and around 1.7% held by the top ten. This entry comes from a study of T cell responses to AZD1222 COVID-19 vaccine. Study at large: Second-dose intervals of approximately 4 or approximately 12 weeks were pooled. Whole-study findings and limits: Just 5 to 7 AZD1222 recipients tested seropositive at baseline.

The receptor comes from an adult in good health. Sequences were derived from peripheral blood, sampled on day 0 of AZD1222 vaccination.

The CDR3 nucleotides are TGTGCTCCCCGGGGCACCGGAATCGTGGAGCAGTACTTC. This encodes CAPRGTGIVEQYF. The genes are TRBV21-1 and TRBJ2-7. TRBV21-1 is a known pseudogene. CDR3 size: 13 residues.